This TCR beta chain is from a study of T cells in Graves' hyperthyroidism and ophthalmopathy. Study as a whole: At initial diagnosis, before any treatment had begun, peripheral blood was obtained.

The CDR3 covers 14 residues. V was cut by 0 bases and J by 7 bases, with 12 bases left in between. CDR1 ENHRY and CDR2 SYGVKD come from the germline V gene. Worth noting for this clonotype: The antigen remains unidentified. This could be a read error, since a much larger clone is one nucleotide away.

The source material, RNA transcripts, was used to amplify TCR beta CDR3 regions. HTBI primers were used for first-round RT-PCR of the TCR CDR3. TCRdb processed the multiplex PCR reads anew with MiXCR; each CDR3 protein has one entry. The sample holds some 570,000 distinct CDR3 sequences, about 15% seen once. Findings and caveats of the study: Blood also contained most expanded thyroid clonotypes above 0.001.

Active moderate-to-severe ophthalmopathy, Clinical Activity Score at least 3, NOSPECS at least 4, under 3 months' duration. Not enrolled were patients with uncontrolled infection, other autoimmune disease, pregnancy or lactation. The TCR comes from a woman aged 18-30 years with Graves' ophthalmopathy. V usage is TRBV10-3 and J usage is TRBJ1-1; D not certain. The source material was blood. DNA of the CDR3: TGTGCCATCAGTGAGTCGATACTCGGCCGTGAAGCTTTCTTT. Translating gives CAISESILGREAFF.